Listed below are T cell receptor beta chains from one sample, sequenced in a study of blood T cell repertoires in COVID-19. Generated by immunoSEQ multiplex PCR, the TCRdb table keeps only in-frame clones and is missing some. The top ten hold less than 2% of the sample, which has 97,000 or so clones, less than 95% seen once. Material for sequencing was peripheral blood. These receptor sequences come from a man in his fifties or sixties with acute or convalescent COVID-19. Each CDR3 is given with its conserved first and last residue.

CDR3	V	length	J
CASSDRNTEAFF	TRBV6-1	12	TRBJ1-1
CASKSLGRNNSPLHF	TRBV27	15	TRBJ1-6
CASIQGEIYTEAFF	TRBV28	14	TRBJ1-1
CASSPRLAGVSSTDTQYF	TRBV3-1/TRBV3-2	18	TRBJ2-3
CASSLSDSPRTEAFF	TRBV27	15	TRBJ1-1
CASSDWGVTLGYTF	TRBV2	14	TRBJ1-2
CASSHPMTGTGENQPQHF	TRBV4-1	18	TRBJ1-5
CASSSNNRGLTYNSPLHF	TRBV5-6	18	TRBJ1-6
CASSHTVRSSYNEQFF	TRBV3-1/TRBV3-2	16	TRBJ2-1
CASSLRGPGSYTF	TRBV7-2	13	TRBJ1-2
CASSRTGGYEKLFF	TRBV18	14	TRBJ1-4
CASSPSTANYGYTF	TRBV6-4	14	TRBJ1-2
CASTTSISNQPQHF	TRBV2	14	TRBJ1-5
CASSYSTGEKNTEAFF	TRBV6-5	16	TRBJ1-1
CASSLTGGVTEAFF	TRBV7-9	14	TRBJ1-1
CASSGGGEYYEQYF	TRBV9	14	TRBJ2-7
CASSHPSVRGPAGNTIYF	TRBV7-2	18	TRBJ1-3
CASSLLGTGTGELFF	TRBV6-6	15	TRBJ2-2
CASSGGGLRYGYTF	TRBV11-2	14	TRBJ1-2
CASSSTGRNSPLHF	TRBV7-9	14	TRBJ1-6
CASSLVMGRQETQYF	TRBV7-6	15	TRBJ2-5
CASTAGGVYNSPLHF	TRBV19	15	TRBJ1-6
CASGASRGSYTF	TRBV7-9	12	TRBJ1-2
CASSLIRGINTGELFF	TRBV11-3	16	TRBJ2-2
CASSLSYWDSGYGYTF	TRBV28	16	TRBJ1-2
CASLQGDSGNTIYF	TRBV2	14	TRBJ1-3
CASSLGGSQTEAFF	TRBV7-2	14	TRBJ1-1
CASSRGTGVDSPLHF	TRBV27	15	TRBJ1-6
CASSPGQHYGYTF	TRBV5-1	13	TRBJ1-2
CASSLGRPNTEAFF	TRBV5-1	14	TRBJ1-1